One and the same sample provided the 5 T cell receptor beta chains below, sequenced in a study of blood T cell repertoires in COVID-19. TCRdb keeps only in-frame clones here, not all; method: immunoSEQ multiplex PCR. The table includes about 310,000 clones, around 87% detected once. Sample: peripheral blood. The origin of the receptors is a man in his sixties or seventies with acute or convalescent COVID-19.

This chain links TRBV29-1 with TRBJ2-5; D might be TRBD1 (6 bases). Trimming stripped 2 bases from V and 4 bases from J, with 20 bases between. Germline CDR1 reads SQVTM; CDR2 reads ANQGSEA. The length of the CDR3 is 16 residues. The CDR3 bases are TGCAGCGTTGAAATTCTCGGGCAGGGGATCGGAGAGACCCAGTACTTC. This codes for CSVEILGQGIGETQYF.

The rearrangement links TRBV6-5 to TRBJ1-1; D may be TRBD1 (5 bases). The V end lost 0 bases, the J end lost 3 bases, and 11 bases lay between the germline ends. The CDR3 totals 15 residues. Germline lookup yields CDR1 MNHEY and CDR2 SVGAGI. CDR3 amino acids: CASSYSGGLDTEAFF. For the CDR3, the DNA is TGTGCCAGCAGTTACTCGGGGGGGTTGGACACTGAAGCTTTCTTT.

The V call is TRBV21-1, the J call TRBJ1-5. TRBV21-1 is shown as a pseudogene. The CDR3 runs 14 residues. CDR3 in DNA: TGTGCCAGCGCGACATCCCGACAGAGGGAGGAACAACATTTT. Translating gives CASATSRQREEQHF.

The sample holds one count of this clone. The rearrangement joins TRBV6-5 to TRBJ1-2; D unresolved. The CDR3 length is 14 residues. Between the trimmed V and J ends, which lost 2 bases and 8 bases, there was a span of 15 bases. The germline V gene has CDR1 MNHEY and CDR2 SVGAGI. The CDR3 sequence: CASSYDIHQRGYTF. CDR3 in DNA: TGTGCCAGCAGTTACGACATACACCAACGGGGCTACACCTTC.

This chain connects TRBV5-8 to TRBJ1-2; 8 positions match TRBD1. CDR3 size: 14 residues. Germline CDR1 and CDR2: SGHTS and YDEGEE. Losses at the gene ends were 4 bases for V and 8 bases for J; bases not matched to a gene: 10. Here the CDR3 DNA reads TGTGCCAGCAGCGTCTCCGGGACAGGATACGGCTACACCTTC. Its translation is CASSVSGTGYGYTF. Variable domain in full (rest from reference TRBV5-8 and TRBJ1-2): EAGVTQSPTHLIKTRGQQATLRCSPISGHTSVYWYQQALGLGLQFLLWYDEGEERNRGNFPPRFSGRQFPNYSSELNVNALELEDSALYLCASSVSGTGYGYTFGSGTRLTVV.